The entry that follows covers one T cell receptor beta chain sequence. Which antigen it targets is not known. No quality values exist for individual bases; no much larger clone is one base distant. The collaborating institutions used their own protocols to collect whole blood in K2EDTA tubes. For TCRbeta analysis, collaborator samples were shipped as frozen whole blood, as isolated PBMCs, or as DNA extracted from either sample type. The sample belongs to a study of blood T cell repertoires in COVID-19 (dated by TCRdb to 2018 to 2021). Notes on the research overall: Samples covering the acute and convalescent phases of COVID-19 were provided by collaborators in the United States, Italy and Spain. The material from the prospective study consisted of cDNA or gDNA derived from T cells, B-cell-depleted T cells, or PBMCs. The dataset comprised deeply sampled blood TCRbeta repertoires from subjects exposed to, actively infected with, or recovered from COVID-19. A freely available public database, intended as a resource for researchers studying the immune response to SARS-CoV-2, is where the repertoires were released. The samples were drawn from the first 160 participants of the ongoing ImmuneRACE study and from some 1,300 subjects provided by 6 global collaborators. Sample metadata almost always included a de-identified subject ID, COVID-19 status, age in years and sex. Where available, HLA class I and class II types were taken from metadata supplied by the sample provider and were not determined by assay-based typing. Study-level results and caveats: The quantity of clinical and demographic metadata differed by source and by participant and was supplied without curation.

From a lookup of the germline V gene, CDR1 and CDR2 are SGHTA and FQGTGA. The CDR3 spans 15 residues, from the cysteine through the phenylalanine. The CDR3 DNA has 45 bases and is translated from base 1. V is trimmed back by 5 bases and J by 0 bases, and the junction contains 3 bases that no gene match accounts for. TCRbeta CDR3 regions were amplified from genomic DNA by means of the immunoSEQ Assay, a bias-controlled multiplex PCR. The study's own analysis went as follows. The number of nucleated cells in each sample was estimated by amplification of reference gene primers within the assay. To quantify the absolute abundance of each unique TCRbeta CDR3 rearrangement, sequence reads were collapsed and filtered. Productive Simpson clonality was computed per sample as the square root of Simpson's diversity index over productive rearrangements. Here the immuneACCESS table is served through TCRdb, limited to in-frame sequences with V and J called. Missing clones are a known gap in these copies; in checked studies unresolved V genes cover under half, and the rest lacks a known reason. V and J calls and clone size are given by that table; D and trimming were obtained from the DNA. This sample has 200,000 to 250,000 clones in its table, and 65% to 85% of those were observed once. Approximately 4% of the sample lies in the top ten.

The chain is encoded by TRBV7-3 joined to TRBJ2-2; TRBD2 lines up with 7 middle nucleotides. The origin of this receptor is a woman in her forties with active or convalescent COVID-19. The sequenced sample was peripheral blood. The DNA reads as follows: TGTGCCAGCAGCCCCGGGGGGTCGAACACCGGGGAGCTGTTTTTT. This sequence encodes CASSPGGSNTGELFF.